This record covers a single T cell receptor (beta chain). This specimen comes from a study of blood T cell repertoires in COVID-19. Turning to the study itself: PBMCs, B-cell-depleted T cells, or T cells were the source of the cDNA or gDNA that made up the material.

Method: immunoSEQ multiplex PCR; TCRdb's copy keeps in-frame clones and lacks some. Of roughly 230,000 clones detected, approximately 82% appear once; the ten largest clones hold 3.6%. Sequencing used peripheral blood. This TCR was sampled from a woman aged 80 or older with acute or convalescent COVID-19.

The DNA for the CDR3 is TGTGCCAGCAGTCGCATCCAGGGGAACAGAAACACCATATATTTT. It yields the protein CASSRIQGNRNTIYF. This sequence joins TRBV28 and TRBJ1-3, with a possible D match to TRBD1 (6 bases). In germline, CDR1 is MDHEN, CDR2 SYDVKM. The CDR3 sequence is 15 residues long. Trimming left V 5 bases short and J 5 bases short, with 16 bases between.